What follows are 32 T cell receptor beta chains derived from one specimen sequenced in a study of HIV-infected patients and healthy controls. TCRdb passed the 5' RACE reads through MiXCR, listing each CDR3 protein once. Seen here are 70,000 or so distinct CDR3 sequences, about 16% observed once, and the top ten hold approximately 5.2%. Specimen: CD4+ T cells from blood. The source of these receptors is a human donor in good health.

The chain joins TRBV5-1 to TRBJ2-3, with TRBD2 as a possible D gene (6 bases). The CDR3 sequence is 15 residues long. The V end was cut by 0 bases, the J end by 4 bases, with 12 bases between. Germline lookup yields CDR1 SGHRS and CDR2 YFSETQ. The CDR3 nucleotides are TGCGCCAGCAGCTTGGGACTAGTATTGGCAGATACGCAGTATTTT. Translated, it gives CASSLGLVLADTQYF.

This clonotype was counted between two and nine times. This sequence joins TRBV5-4 and TRBJ2-3; TRBD2 aligns across 8 bases. CDR1 is SGHNT and CDR2 is YYREEE in the germline V gene (reference sequence). J lost 8 bases, V lost 0 bases, and 11 bases had no gene match. The CDR3 is 16 amino acids. The CDR3 coding sequence is TGTGCCAGCAGCTTGGGGTTAGCGGGGTCGCTTGGTACGCAGTATTTT. It codes for CASSLGLAGSLGTQYF.

The chain has TRBV20-1 and TRBJ2-3, with TRBD2 identical over 13 bases. Trimming at V came to 3 bases and at J to 0 bases, leaving 6 bases not matched to a gene. There are 17 residues in the CDR3. Germline V gives CDR1 DFQATT, CDR2 SNEGSKA (reference sequence). As DNA, the CDR3 is TGCAGTGCTAGCGGACTAGCGGGAGTCCTTAGCACAGATACGCAGTATTTT. This encodes CSASGLAGVLSTDTQYF.

This clonotype was counted ten times or more. J is TRBJ2-3 and V is TRBV7-6; 9 bases match TRBD2. CDR1 and CDR2 (germline): SGHVS, FNYEAQ. The CDR3 extends over 16 amino acids. J was trimmed by 5 bases and V by 1 base; bases with no gene match: 7. The CDR3 DNA reads TGTGCCAGCAGCTTAGAACGCGGGGGGGCAGGAGATACGCAGTATTTT. It specifies CASSLERGGAGDTQYF.

CDR3 bases: TGCAGCGCCGCCGGACAGGCCGGCACCGGGGAGCTGTTTTTT. The encoded protein is CSAAGQAGTGELFF. The J gene is TRBJ2-2, the V gene TRBV29-1; 7 bases map to TRBD1. This CDR3 is 14 amino acids long. Germline loops: CDR1 SQVTM, CDR2 ANQGSEA. V lost 7 bases, J lost 4 bases, and 9 bases stayed unmatched.

This clonotype was detected many times. This sequence joins TRBV15 and TRBJ1-5, with a tentative D call TRBD1 (6 bases). This CDR3 contains 14 residues. CDR1 is LNHNV, CDR2 YYDKDF, per germline (reference sequence). V was trimmed by 1 base and J by 4 bases, leaving 8 bases between them. The CDR3 DNA reads as TGTGCCACCAGCAGAGCTACAGGGAATCAGCCCCAGCATTTT. Translating gives CATSRATGNQPQHF.

There are many counts of this clonotype. The chain uses TRBV7-2 and TRBJ1-1, with D unclear. The CDR3 has 11 residues. Germline CDR1 and CDR2: SGHTA and FQGNSA. Trimming stripped 4 bases from V and 3 bases from J, with 3 bases between. This CDR3 reads CASSSYTEAFF. The CDR3 nucleotides are TGTGCCAGCAGCTCATACACTGAAGCTTTCTTT. Full variable domain (remainder filled in from reference TRBV7-2 and TRBJ1-1): GAGVSQSPSNKVTEKGKDVELRCDPISGHTALYWYRQSLGQGLEFLIYFQGNSAPDKSGLPSDRFSAERTGGSVSTLTIQRTQQEDSAVYLCASSSYTEAFFGQGTRLTVV.

This clonotype was observed many times. J is TRBJ2-3 and V is TRBV5-1, with a tentative D call TRBD1 (5 bases). Trimming took off 4 bases at V and 0 bases at J, with 6 bases between the two ends. From germline, CDR1 is SGHRS and CDR2 YFSETQ. This CDR3 spans 13 amino acids. DNA for the CDR3: TGCGCCAGCAGCCCAGGGAGCACAGATACGCAGTATTTT. As protein: CASSPGSTDTQYF.

This clonotype came up many times. The CDR3 spells CSARRAFLDTQYF. CDR3 DNA sequence: TGCAGTGCTAGACGCGCCTTTTTAGATACGCAGTATTTT. The chain joins TRBV20-1 to TRBJ2-3; the D is unclear. This CDR3 has 13 residues. From germline, CDR1 is DFQATT and CDR2 SNEGSKA (reference sequence). V was trimmed by 2 bases and J by 5 bases, leaving 11 bases between them.

With respect to this clonotype: A much larger clonotype is one base distant, so this may be a read error. The rearrangement joins TRBV7-6 to TRBJ2-7, with 8 bases that match TRBD1. The CDR3 has 14 residues. Germline V gene lookup returns CDR1 SGHVS and CDR2 FNYEAQ. J was trimmed by 2 bases and V by 7 bases; bases with no gene match: 7. Here the CDR3 reads CASNQGQGTYEQYF. The CDR3 nucleotides read TGTGCCAGCAACCAAGGACAGGGAACCTACGAGCAGTACTTC.

This chain joins TRBV3-1 and TRBJ1-1; maybe TRBD1 (6 bases). V lost 4 bases to trimming and J lost 6 bases, with 6 bases between them. Germline values: CDR1 LGHDT, CDR2 YNNKEL (reference sequence). The CDR3 length is 11 residues. The CDR3 loop is CASSRQAEAFF. In nucleotides, the CDR3 is TGTGCCAGCAGCCGACAGGCTGAAGCTTTCTTT.

This clonotype has just a few counts. J is TRBJ2-3 and V is TRBV18, with 8 bases lining up with TRBD2. CDR3 length: 16 residues. J was trimmed by 0 bases and V by 3 bases; bases with no gene match: 5. CDR1 is KGHSH, CDR2 LQKENI, per germline. The CDR3 DNA is TGTGCCAGCTCACCGGAACTAGCGGATAGCACAGATACGCAGTATTTT. Its protein is CASSPELADSTDTQYF. Drawing the rest from reference TRBV18 and TRBJ2-3, the complete variable domain is NAGVMQNPRHLVRRRGQEARLRCSPMKGHSHVYWYRQLPEEGLKFMVYLQKENIIDESGMPKERFSAEFPKEGPSILRIQQVVRGDSAAYFCASSPELADSTDTQYFGPGTRLTVL.

This clonotype was seen a few times. V and J are TRBV30 and TRBJ1-5; D unclear. The ends were cut back, 1 base at V and 2 bases at J, with 15 bases in the middle. Germline V gene data show CDR1 as GTSNPN and CDR2 as SVGIG (reference sequence). CDR3 length equals 16 residues. CDR3 DNA: TGTGCCTGGAGTGACACCCCTCGGGCGGGCAATCAGCCCCAGCATTTT. Translating gives CAWSDTPRAGNQPQHF.

There are a few counts of this clonotype. The gene calls are TRBV7-8 and TRBJ1-4; 7 bases are a match to TRBD1. V shed 4 bases and J 6 bases; nucleotides not matched to a gene: 11. The length of the CDR3 is 16 residues. Germline CDR1 is SGHVS and CDR2 is FQNEAQ. The CDR3 sequence is CASSSYNRGEDEKLFF. The CDR3 nucleotides are TGTGCCAGCAGCTCGTACAACAGGGGAGAAGATGAAAAACTGTTTTTT.

This clonotype was counted between two and nine times. This chain connects TRBV30 to TRBJ2-7; the match to TRBD2 covers 8 bases. The CDR3 length is 16 residues. CDR1 GTSNPN and CDR2 SVGIG come from the germline V gene (reference sequence). After removal of 1 base from V and 1 base from J, the junction contained 9 bases not matched to a gene. The CDR3 DNA reads as TGTGCCTGGAGTGCCCTCGGGGGGGGAACATCCTACGAGCAGTACTTC. This encodes CAWSALGGGTSYEQYF.

V is TRBV20-1 and J is TRBJ1-1, with a weak D call TRBD1 (5 bases). CDR1 and CDR2 (germline): DFQATT, SNEGSKA (reference sequence). Trimming pared 0 bases from V and 7 bases from J, leaving 18 bases between. The CDR3 sequence is 15 residues long. The CDR3 sequence is CSARDSATVNVEAFF. CDR3 in DNA: TGCAGTGCTAGAGATTCGGCGACAGTGAACGTTGAAGCTTTCTTT.

In its sample, this clonotype was seen many times. The chain employs TRBV12-3 or TRBV12-4 and TRBJ1-5; D is possibly TRBD1 (5 bases). This CDR3 comprises 14 residues. V lost 3 bases, J lost 6 bases, and 12 bases lay in between. The CDR3 is CASSFWDGGQPQHF. The CDR3 DNA is TGTGCCAGCAGTTTCTGGGACGGTGGTCAGCCCCAGCATTTT.

The V call is TRBV28, the J call TRBJ1-1, with D possibly being TRBD1 (5 bases). Germline lookup yields CDR1 MDHEN and CDR2 SYDVKM. With 5 bases removed from V and 3 bases from J, the gap between germline ends came to 19 bases. The CDR3 spans 16 residues. CDR3 sequence reads: CASSPTFGGEDTEAFF. CDR3 in DNA: TGTGCCAGCAGTCCAACCTTTGGGGGGGAGGACACTGAAGCTTTCTTT.

V is TRBV6-2 or TRBV6-3 and J is TRBJ2-3; D is unclear. The CDR3 has 14 amino acids. Trimming took off 1 base at V and 4 bases at J, with 9 bases between the two ends. CDR1 and CDR2 from the germline V gene are MNHEY and SVGEGT. As DNA, the CDR3 is TGTGCCAGCAGTTACTATAGCCTCGCAGATACGCAGTATTTT. Protein sequence: CASSYYSLADTQYF.

The chain employs TRBV27 and TRBJ2-1; D ambiguous. CDR3 length: 14 residues. The V gene lost 6 bases and the J gene lost 5 bases, with 14 bases spanning the gap. Germline V gene lookup returns CDR1 MNHEY and CDR2 SMNVEV (reference sequence). The CDR3 sequence is CASSQVGPHNEQFF. The CDR3 coding sequence is TGTGCCAGCAGCCAGGTCGGGCCCCACAATGAGCAGTTCTTC.

The chain couples TRBV11-2 to TRBJ1-2; D unresolved. Germline V gives CDR1 SGHAT, CDR2 FQNNGV. The CDR3 contains 13 residues. The V end was cut by 6 bases, the J end by 5 bases, with 13 bases between. CDR3 residues: CASSSNGRYGYTF. The CDR3 DNA follows: TGTGCCAGCAGTTCGAACGGAAGATATGGCTACACCTTC.

This chain uses TRBV12-3 or TRBV12-4 with TRBJ2-3; a possible D gene is TRBD2 (6 bases). V lost 3 bases to trimming and J lost 1 base, with 8 bases between them. The CDR3 is 14 residues long. The CDR3 DNA is TGTGCCAGCAGTTTTTCTAGCGGCACAGATACGCAGTATTTT. This codes for CASSFSSGTDTQYF.

This clonotype was counted many times. The chain uses TRBV14 and TRBJ2-7, with D tentatively TRBD2 (5 bases). Germline CDR1 and CDR2: SGHDN and FVKESK. V dropped 5 bases and J dropped 3 bases, with 11 bases sitting between them. The CDR3 length is 13 residues. The CDR3 loop is CASSLYGDYEQYF. DNA for the CDR3: TGTGCCAGCAGCTTATACGGGGACTACGAGCAGTACTTC.

The rearrangement links TRBV19 to TRBJ1-1; D possibly corresponds to TRBD1 (5 bases). Trimming removed 4 bases from V and 5 bases from J, with 14 bases in between. This CDR3 region has 14 residues. Germline V gene sequence: CDR1 LNHDA, CDR2 SQIVND (reference sequence). This CDR3 reads CASSTGRGGTEAFF. The CDR3 coding sequence is TGTGCCAGTAGTACCGGCCGGGGGGGGACTGAAGCTTTCTTT.

With respect to this clonotype: One base away lies a much larger clone, so this may be a sequencing read error. The rearrangement joins TRBV18 to TRBJ1-1; weak D call: TRBD1 (5 bases). The CDR3 sequence is 14 residues long. The V gene's germline CDR1 is KGHSH and CDR2 LQKENI. In nucleotides, the CDR3 is TGTGCCAGCTCGTCAGGGTCCATGAACACTAAAGCTTTCTTT. The encoded protein is CASSSGSMNTKAFF.

The V gene is TRBV30, the J gene TRBJ2-7; 9 nucleotides line up with TRBD1. Germline CDR1 is GTSNPN and CDR2 is SVGIG (reference sequence). Trimming removed 2 bases from V and 5 bases from J; junction bases left unmatched: 4. The CDR3 has 13 residues. CDR3 sequence reads: CAWSYGTGNEQYF. In DNA form, the CDR3 reads TGTGCCTGGAGTTACGGGACAGGGAACGAGCAGTACTTC.

The genes are TRBV20-1 and TRBJ2-2; D not certain. The CDR3 is 14 amino acids. Trimming cost V 1 base and J 5 bases, with 11 bases left between them. Germline V gene sequence: CDR1 DFQATT, CDR2 SNEGSKA (reference sequence). The CDR3 region has the DNA TGCAGTGCTAGAGTGGACGGTCGGACCGGGGAGCTGTTTTTT. This gives the protein CSARVDGRTGELFF.

The chain combines TRBV20-1 with TRBJ2-3, with 8 bases identical to TRBD2. There are 16 residues in the CDR3. CDR1 and CDR2 (germline): DFQATT, SNEGSKA (reference sequence). J was trimmed by 2 bases and V by 5 bases; bases with no gene match: 12. The CDR3 loop is CSAPHRLAGFTDTQYF. CDR3 bases: TGCAGTGCTCCGCACAGGCTAGCGGGTTTCACAGATACGCAGTATTTT.

This clonotype has a handful of counts. This chain joins TRBV12-3 or TRBV12-4 and TRBJ2-1, with D unclear. Trimming left V 1 base short and J 9 bases short, with 7 bases between. The CDR3 totals 12 residues. DNA for the CDR3: TGTGCCAGCAGTTTAGGACTCCCTGAGCAGTTCTTC. Residues: CASSLGLPEQFF.

The chain joins TRBV6-2 or TRBV6-3 to TRBJ2-1; TRBD2 agrees at 7 bases. Germline CDR1 reads MNHEY; CDR2 reads SVGEGT. The trim removed 8 bases at V and 7 bases at J, leaving 14 bases unmatched. This CDR3 spans 15 amino acids. CDR3 in amino acids: CASRSTSLSDNEQFF. DNA of the CDR3: TGTGCCAGCCGTTCGACTAGCCTCTCCGATAATGAGCAGTTCTTC.

This clonotype has only a few counts. This chain uses TRBV11-1 with TRBJ1-1; 9 nucleotides line up with TRBD1. The germline V gene has CDR1 SGHAT and CDR2 FQDESV (reference sequence). V dropped 5 bases and J dropped 4; count of bases not matched to a gene: 8. The CDR3 has 15 residues. In DNA form, the CDR3 reads TGTGCCAGCAGCCCCACGACAGGGGGGGGCACTGAAGCTTTCTTT. This encodes CASSPTTGGGTEAFF.

This clonotype has more than one count but fewer than ten. The chain has TRBV19 and TRBJ2-7; a weak D match, TRBD2 (6 bases). The CDR3 is 15 amino acids. Between the trimmed V and J ends, which lost 5 bases and 1 base, there was a span of 15 bases. Germline CDR1 is LNHDA and CDR2 is SQIVND (reference sequence). CDR3 sequence: CASSLTLGGSYEQYF. DNA for the CDR3: TGTGCCAGTAGTCTGACTCTGGGGGGATCCTACGAGCAGTACTTC.